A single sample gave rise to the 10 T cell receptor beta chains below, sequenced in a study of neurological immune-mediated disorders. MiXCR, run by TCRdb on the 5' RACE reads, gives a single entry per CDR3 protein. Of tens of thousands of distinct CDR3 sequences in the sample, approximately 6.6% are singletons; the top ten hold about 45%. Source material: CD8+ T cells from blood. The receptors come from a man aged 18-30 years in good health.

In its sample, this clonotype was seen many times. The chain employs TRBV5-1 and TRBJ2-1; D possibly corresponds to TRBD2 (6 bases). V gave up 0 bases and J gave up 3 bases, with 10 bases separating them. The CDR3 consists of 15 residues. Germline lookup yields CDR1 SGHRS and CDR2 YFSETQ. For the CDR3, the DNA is TGCGCCAGCAGCTTGGCTGCTAGCGACTACAATGAGCAGTTCTTC. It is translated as CASSLAASDYNEQFF.

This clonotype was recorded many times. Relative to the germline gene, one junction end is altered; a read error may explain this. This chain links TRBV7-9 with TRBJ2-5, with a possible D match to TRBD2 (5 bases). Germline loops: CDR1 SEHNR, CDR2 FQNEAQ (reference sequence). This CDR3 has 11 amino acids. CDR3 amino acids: CASILAETQYF. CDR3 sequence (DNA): TGTGCCAGCATCTTAGCGGAGACCCAGTACTTC.

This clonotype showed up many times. The CDR3 here is CASSQGLAGTNGGQFF. CDR3 coding DNA: TGTGCCAGCAGTCAAGGACTAGCGGGGACCAATGGGGGGCAGTTCTTC. The gene calls are TRBV12-3 or TRBV12-4 and TRBJ2-1; 12 bases are a match to TRBD2. The CDR3 extends over 16 amino acids. V trimming: 5 bases; J trimming: 12 bases; junction bases outside the gene matches: 14.

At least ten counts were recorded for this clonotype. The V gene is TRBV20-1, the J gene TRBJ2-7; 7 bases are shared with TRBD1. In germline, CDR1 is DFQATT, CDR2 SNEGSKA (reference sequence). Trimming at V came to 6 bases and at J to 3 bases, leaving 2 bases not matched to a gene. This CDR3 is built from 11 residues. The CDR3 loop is CSARQGYEQYF. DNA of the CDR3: TGCAGTGCAAGACAGGGCTACGAGCAGTACTTC.

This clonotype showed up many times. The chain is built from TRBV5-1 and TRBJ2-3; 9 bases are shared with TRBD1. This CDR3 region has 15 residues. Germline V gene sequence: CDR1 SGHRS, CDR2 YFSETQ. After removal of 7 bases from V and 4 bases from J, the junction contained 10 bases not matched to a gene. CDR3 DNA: TGCGCCAGCCAGGTCGGGACAGGGATCGCAGATACGCAGTATTTT. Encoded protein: CASQVGTGIADTQYF.

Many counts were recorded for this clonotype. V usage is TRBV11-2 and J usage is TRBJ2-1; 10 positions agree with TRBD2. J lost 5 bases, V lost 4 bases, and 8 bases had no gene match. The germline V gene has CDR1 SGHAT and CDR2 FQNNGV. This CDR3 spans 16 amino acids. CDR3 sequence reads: CASSYRAGGRDNEQFF. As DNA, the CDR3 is TGTGCCAGCAGCTACCGAGCGGGGGGGCGCGACAATGAGCAGTTCTTC.

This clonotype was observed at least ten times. As DNA, the CDR3 is TGTGCCAGCAGTATCGGAGGGGGCACTGAAGCTTTCTTT. Its protein product is CASSIGGGTEAFF. V is TRBV27 and J is TRBJ1-1; D is perhaps TRBD1 (6 bases). Trimming took off 5 bases at V and 4 bases at J, with 11 bases between the two ends. The CDR3 covers 13 residues. Germline V gene data show CDR1 as MNHEY and CDR2 as SMNVEV (reference sequence).

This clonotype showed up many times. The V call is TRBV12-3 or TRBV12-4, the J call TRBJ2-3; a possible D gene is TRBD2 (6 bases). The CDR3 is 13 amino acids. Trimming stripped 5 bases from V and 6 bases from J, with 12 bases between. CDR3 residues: CASSPQGGDTQYF. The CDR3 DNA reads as TGTGCCAGCAGTCCCCAGGGAGGCGATACGCAGTATTTT.

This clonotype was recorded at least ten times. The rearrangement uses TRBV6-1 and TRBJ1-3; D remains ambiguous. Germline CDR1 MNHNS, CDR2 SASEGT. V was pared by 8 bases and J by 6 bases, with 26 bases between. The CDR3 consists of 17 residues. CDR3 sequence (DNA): TGTGCCAGCTCCGTCGTCGAGACACCAGGACCGCTAAACACCATATATTTT. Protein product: CASSVVETPGPLNTIYF.

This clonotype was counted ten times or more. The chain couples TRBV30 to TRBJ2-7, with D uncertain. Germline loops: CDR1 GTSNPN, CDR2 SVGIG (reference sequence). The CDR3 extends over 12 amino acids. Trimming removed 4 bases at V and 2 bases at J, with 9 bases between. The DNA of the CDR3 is TGTGCCTGGAATGCAGGAGCCTACGAGCAGTACTTC. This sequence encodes CAWNAGAYEQYF.